Listed below are T cell receptor beta chains from one sample, sequenced in a study of beta chain features in type 1 diabetes. Clones were sequenced by immunoSEQ multiplex PCR, and TCRdb holds only the in-frame ones, with some missing. The sample includes some 700,000 clones, roughly 12% seen only once; the top ten take 0.02% to 0.025%. Material: naive CD4+ T cells from blood. The receptor set was obtained from a man younger than 30 with type 1 diabetes. Both conserved end residues are part of each CDR3. D genes are given only for firm matches. Where a row states a size, it is once, few, many or the class of an expanded clone; other rows omit it.

d_gene: TRBD1; j_gene: TRBJ2-7; abundance: NA; v_gene: TRBV5-1; CDR3aa: CASSWPTGDLNEQYF; CDR3nt: TGCGCCAGCAGCTGGCCGACAGGGGACCTGAACGAGCAGTACTTC
d_gene: NA; j_gene: TRBJ2-7; abundance: few; v_gene: TRBV5-1; CDR3aa: CASSRGLRPYEQYF; CDR3nt: TGCGCCAGCAGCAGGGGACTCCGCCCCTACGAGCAGTACTTC
d_gene: NA; j_gene: TRBJ1-1; abundance: few; v_gene: TRBV5-1; CDR3aa: CASSSQSPNTEAFF; CDR3nt: TGCGCCAGCAGCTCCCAGTCTCCGAACACTGAAGCTTTCTTT
d_gene: TRBD2; j_gene: TRBJ2-5; abundance: once; v_gene: TRBV18; CDR3aa: CASSPGHGGYQETQYF; CDR3nt: TGTGCCAGCTCACCCGGTCACGGGGGGTACCAAGAGACCCAGTACTTC
d_gene: TRBD2; j_gene: TRBJ2-3; abundance: few; v_gene: TRBV7-8; CDR3aa: CASSSPRSTSGGADTQYF; CDR3nt: TGTGCCAGCAGCTCACCCCGCTCGACTAGCGGGGGGGCAGATACGCAGTATTTT
d_gene: NA; j_gene: TRBJ1-5; abundance: few; v_gene: TRBV7-2; CDR3aa: CASGNRNNQPQHF; CDR3nt: TGTGCCAGCGGTAACAGGAACAATCAGCCCCAGCATTTT
d_gene: TRBD1; j_gene: TRBJ1-1; abundance: few; v_gene: TRBV5-1; CDR3aa: CASSWGQAETEAFF; CDR3nt: TGCGCCAGCAGCTGGGGACAGGCCGAAACTGAAGCTTTCTTT
d_gene: NA; j_gene: TRBJ1-1; abundance: few; v_gene: TRBV15; CDR3aa: CATSRDLGAGTEAFF; CDR3nt: TGTGCCACCAGCAGAGATCTGGGCGCAGGCACTGAAGCTTTCTTT
d_gene: TRBD2; j_gene: TRBJ2-1; abundance: few; v_gene: TRBV9; CDR3aa: CASSRTSGGEQFF; CDR3nt: TGTGCCAGCAGCAGGACTAGCGGGGGTGAGCAGTTCTTC
d_gene: TRBD1; j_gene: TRBJ2-7; abundance: few; v_gene: TRBV28; CDR3aa: CASSLWGQGEHEQYF; CDR3nt: TGTGCCAGCAGTTTATGGGGACAGGGAGAACACGAGCAGTACTTC
d_gene: NA; j_gene: TRBJ1-5; abundance: few; v_gene: TRBV6-6; CDR3aa: CASGDPGREGNQPQHF; CDR3nt: TGTGCCAGCGGGGATCCAGGGAGGGAGGGAAATCAGCCCCAGCATTTT
d_gene: TRBD2; j_gene: TRBJ2-1; abundance: NA; v_gene: TRBV18; CDR3aa: CASSNQPSGGAYNEQFF; CDR3nt: TGTGCCAGCTCGAACCAGCCTAGCGGGGGGGCCTACAATGAGCAGTTCTTC
d_gene: NA; j_gene: TRBJ1-2; abundance: few; v_gene: TRBV30; CDR3aa: CAWSGIGASANYGYTF; CDR3nt: TGTGCCTGGAGTGGGATAGGGGCGTCAGCTAACTATGGCTACACCTTC
d_gene: TRBD1; j_gene: TRBJ1-3; abundance: few; v_gene: TRBV7-9; CDR3aa: CASSRTGGNTIYF; CDR3nt: TGTGCCAGCAGCCGGACAGGGGGAAACACCATATATTTT
d_gene: NA; j_gene: TRBJ1-2; abundance: NA; v_gene: TRBV19; CDR3aa: CASRPDRRYGYTF; CDR3nt: TGTGCCAGTAGACCAGACAGGCGCTATGGCTACACCTTC
d_gene: TRBD1; j_gene: TRBJ2-5; abundance: NA; v_gene: TRBV18; CDR3aa: CASSPGQAAETQYF; CDR3nt: TGTGCCAGCTCACCCGGACAGGCAGCGGAGACCCAGTACTTC
d_gene: NA; j_gene: TRBJ2-5; abundance: NA; v_gene: TRBV4-1; CDR3aa: CASSQDHAGAIQETQYF; CDR3nt: TGCGCCAGCAGCCAAGATCACGCGGGGGCTATACAAGAGACCCAGTACTTC
d_gene: NA; j_gene: TRBJ1-4; abundance: NA; v_gene: TRBV6-6; CDR3aa: CASTSAGAGEKLFF; CDR3nt: TGTGCCAGCACCTCAGCAGGGGCCGGTGAAAAACTGTTTTTT
d_gene: NA; j_gene: TRBJ1-2; abundance: NA; v_gene: TRBV7-6; CDR3aa: CASSLREGGGYTF; CDR3nt: TGTGCCAGCAGCCTGAGGGAAGGGGGTGGCTACACCTTC
d_gene: TRBD1; j_gene: TRBJ2-5; abundance: NA; v_gene: TRBV18; CDR3aa: CASSLDRGPETQYF; CDR3nt: TGTGCCAGCTCACTTGACAGGGGGCCAGAGACCCAGTACTTC
d_gene: NA; j_gene: TRBJ1-1; abundance: NA; v_gene: TRBV30; CDR3aa: CAWSVQSRGTEAFF; CDR3nt: TGTGCCTGGAGTGTACAATCGAGGGGCACTGAAGCTTTCTTT
d_gene: NA; j_gene: TRBJ1-1; abundance: few; v_gene: TRBV7-2; CDR3aa: CASSLAGSEAFF; CDR3nt: TGTGCCAGCAGCTTAGCTGGTTCTGAAGCTTTCTTT
d_gene: NA; j_gene: TRBJ1-6; abundance: few; v_gene: TRBV7-9; CDR3aa: CASSLALGDNSPLHF; CDR3nt: TGTGCCAGCAGCTTAGCGCTTGGAGATAATTCACCCCTCCACTTT
d_gene: NA; j_gene: TRBJ2-6; abundance: few; v_gene: TRBV5-1; CDR3aa: CASSSGTSVSGANVLTF; CDR3nt: TGCGCCAGCAGCTCCGGGACATCAGTCTCTGGGGCCAACGTCCTGACTTTC
d_gene: TRBD2; j_gene: TRBJ2-5; abundance: NA; v_gene: TRBV30; CDR3aa: CAWSVLAGETQYF; CDR3nt: TGTGCCTGGAGTGTACTAGCGGGAGAGACCCAGTACTTC
d_gene: NA; j_gene: TRBJ2-6; abundance: NA; v_gene: TRBV7-7; CDR3aa: CASSLAGPGGANVLTF; CDR3nt: TGTGCCAGCAGCTTAGCAGGACCCGGGGGGGCCAACGTCCTGACTTTC
d_gene: NA; j_gene: TRBJ2-5; abundance: NA; v_gene: TRBV6-5; CDR3aa: CASSYSRSKETQYF; CDR3nt: TGTGCCAGCAGTTACTCGCGCTCAAAAGAGACCCAGTACTTC
d_gene: NA; j_gene: TRBJ1-2; abundance: NA; v_gene: TRBV29-1; CDR3aa: CSVARGRNGYTF; CDR3nt: TGCAGCGTTGCCAGGGGTCGGAACGGCTACACCTTC
d_gene: NA; j_gene: TRBJ1-5; abundance: few; v_gene: TRBV7-9; CDR3aa: CASSLSIGGRQPQHF; CDR3nt: TGTGCCAGCAGCTTAAGCATTGGGGGCCGGCAGCCCCAGCATTTT
d_gene: TRBD1; j_gene: TRBJ2-3; abundance: NA; v_gene: TRBV5-1; CDR3aa: CASSKGQGAPDTQYF; CDR3nt: TGCGCCAGCAGCAAGGGACAGGGGGCTCCAGATACGCAGTATTTT
d_gene: NA; j_gene: TRBJ2-3; abundance: few; v_gene: TRBV2; CDR3aa: CASSDDRTDTQYF; CDR3nt: TGTGCCAGCAGCGATGACAGGACAGATACGCAGTATTTT
d_gene: NA; j_gene: TRBJ1-2; abundance: few; v_gene: TRBV6-6; CDR3aa: CASTSSQLYGYTF; CDR3nt: TGTGCCAGCACGAGCAGCCAGCTCTATGGCTACACCTTC
d_gene: NA; j_gene: TRBJ2-5; abundance: NA; v_gene: TRBV2; CDR3aa: CASMPVQRAETQYF; CDR3nt: TGTGCCAGCATGCCGGTCCAGCGGGCAGAGACCCAGTACTTC
d_gene: NA; j_gene: TRBJ2-1; abundance: few; v_gene: TRBV2; CDR3aa: CASILEGTAGNEQFF; CDR3nt: TGTGCCAGCATCCTGGAAGGGACCGCGGGCAATGAGCAGTTCTTC
d_gene: NA; j_gene: TRBJ1-2; abundance: NA; v_gene: TRBV9; CDR3aa: CASSVVGAGGYTF; CDR3nt: TGTGCCAGCAGCGTAGTGGGGGCTGGTGGCTACACCTTC